This TCR beta chain was sequenced during a study of beta chain features in type 1 diabetes. Looking at the study overall: No patient-donor differences in age, gender, total cells or subset yield.

The authors reverse transcribed all of the isolated RNA, so sequencing captured expressed TCRB transcripts. Average reads for naive, central memory and regulatory T cell samples were roughly 3.4 million. Only in-frame clones appear in the TCRdb table, and some are missing; sequencing was by immunoSEQ multiplex PCR. This table has under 200,000 clones, 8% to 8.5% appearing once. Worth noting for this clone: Its target is not known.

Per germline, CDR1 ENHRY and CDR2 SYGVKD. V lost 3 bases and J 5 bases, leaving 8 bases between the germline ends. The CDR3 runs to 12 residues. Points from the study as a whole: Any HLA effect on TCRB rearrangement was left unresolved by small sub-analyses. Type 1 diabetes patients had TCRB CDR3s that were shorter (moderately but significantly so) in all four CD4+ subsets.

The specimen was central memory CD4+ T cells from blood. This TCR was sampled from a woman aged 18-29 years with type 1 diabetes. The chain couples TRBV10-3 to TRBJ2-7; weak D call: TRBD2 (5 bases). The CDR3 here is CAISDGVDEQYF. The DNA for the CDR3 is TGTGCCATCAGTGACGGGGTGGACGAGCAGTACTTC.